The 25 T cell receptor beta chains presented below share a single source sample, sequenced in a study of blood T cell repertoires in COVID-19. The table came from immunoSEQ multiplex PCR; TCRdb's copy has only in-frame clones and leaves some out. The sample carries about 250,000 clones, approximately 80% recorded once. The specimen sequenced was peripheral blood. Every receptor here comes from an elderly man with acute or convalescent COVID-19.

V usage is TRBV28 and J usage is TRBJ1-1; the D gene is possibly TRBD1 (6 bases). The germline gives CDR1 MDHEN, CDR2 SYDVKM. Trimming shortened V by 8 bases and J by 4 bases, and 20 bases separated the two germline ends. This CDR3 region has 15 residues. The CDR3 DNA follows: TGTGCCAGCGTTGGGGGCAGTCGGGGAAGCACTGAAGCTTTCTTT. Its protein is CASVGGSRGSTEAFF.

V usage is TRBV19 and J usage is TRBJ2-2; the D is unclear. Deletions cut 6 bases from V and 7 bases from J, with 6 bases between. The germline V gene has CDR1 LNHDA and CDR2 SQIVND (reference sequence). This CDR3 is 11 amino acids long. As DNA, the CDR3 is TGTGCCAGTAGCCAAATCGGGGAGCTGTTTTTT. Residues: CASSQIGELFF.

The rearrangement uses TRBV5-1 and TRBJ2-5, with a weak D call TRBD1 (6 bases). CDR3 length: 14 amino acids. V dropped 7 bases and J dropped 2 bases, with 15 bases sitting between them. The germline V gene has CDR1 SGHRS and CDR2 YFSETQ. The CDR3 DNA reads TGCGCCAGCTCCCGGGACAACCAACAAGAGACCCAGTACTTC. This codes for CASSRDNQQETQYF.

The rearrangement links TRBV5-1 to TRBJ1-5; a possible D gene is TRBD1 (6 bases). The V gene lost 4 bases and the J gene lost 0 bases, with 11 bases spanning the gap. Per the germline V gene, CDR1 is SGHRS and CDR2 is YFSETQ. CDR3 length: 15 residues. The CDR3 loop reads CASSLRGGSNQPQHF. DNA for the CDR3: TGCGCCAGCAGCCTCAGAGGGGGTAGCAATCAGCCCCAGCATTTT.

This chain connects TRBV3-1 (or the pseudogene TRBV3-2) to TRBJ1-5; D possibly corresponds to TRBD1 (6 bases). The V and J ends lost 5 bases and 8 bases respectively, with 10 bases between them. This CDR3 is built from 12 residues. CDR1 is LGHDT, CDR2 YNNKEL, per germline (reference sequence). The CDR3 DNA reads TGTGCCAGCAGCGCCGAGGGGGAGCCCCAGCATTTT. It specifies CASSAEGEPQHF.

The chain links TRBV19 to TRBJ1-6, with 12 nucleotides matching TRBD1. With 5 bases clipped from V and 10 bases from J, the junction kept 9 bases outside the gene matches. CDR1 and CDR2 (germline): LNHDA, SQIVND (reference sequence). This CDR3 comprises 16 residues. The CDR3 nucleotides are TGTGCCAGTAGTTTCCGGGACAGGGGGCGGCGATCACCCCTCCACTTT. This sequence encodes CASSFRDRGRRSPLHF.

The rearrangement links TRBV24-1 to TRBJ1-1; TRBD1 matches at 9 bases. The V segment lost 3 bases and the J segment 1 base; nucleotides outside the gene matches: 2. CDR1 and CDR2 from the germline V gene are KGHDR and SFDVKD. The CDR3 totals 15 residues. CDR3 protein: CATSDPGQGNTEAFF. As DNA, the CDR3 is TGTGCCACCAGTGATCCGGGACAGGGGAACACTGAAGCTTTCTTT.

The chain combines TRBV7-9 with TRBJ2-7, with 7 bases that match TRBD1. With 4 bases clipped from V and 3 bases from J, the junction kept 9 bases outside the gene matches. Germline V gene sequence: CDR1 SEHNR, CDR2 FQNEAQ (reference sequence). The CDR3 loop spans 15 amino acids. The chain's CDR3 is CASSSWDRANYEQYF. The CDR3 bases are TGTGCCAGCAGCTCATGGGACAGAGCCAACTACGAGCAGTACTTC. Combining the CDR3 with reference TRBV7-9 and TRBJ2-7 gives the whole variable domain DTGVSQNPRHKITKRGQNVTFRCDPISEHNRLYWYRQTLGQGPEFLTYFQNEAQLEKSRLLSDRFSAERPKGSFSTLEIQRTEQGDSAMYLCASSSWDRANYEQYFGPGTRLTVT.

With respect to this clone: At the DNA level, this CDR3 is encoded by other sequences in the same sample as well. The chain employs TRBV3-1 (or the pseudogene TRBV3-2) and TRBJ1-3, with unresolved D. The germline CDR1 and CDR2 sequences are LGHDT and YNNKEL (reference sequence). This CDR3 spans 13 amino acids. Deletions cut 4 bases from V and 0 bases from J, with 4 bases between. CDR3 loop: CASSPFSGNTIYF. In nucleotides, the CDR3 is TGTGCCAGCAGCCCCTTCTCTGGAAACACCATATATTTT.

This clone was counted once. The DNA of the CDR3 is TGTGCCAGCAAACTTAGCGGGGTGTCCGGGGAGCTGTTTTTT. Encoded protein: CASKLSGVSGELFF. J is TRBJ2-2 and V is TRBV6-4; 8 bases align to TRBD2. This CDR3 contains 14 residues. The V gene's germline CDR1 is MRHNA and CDR2 SNTAGT. V shed 7 bases, J shed 6 bases, and the junction held 7 bases outside the gene matches.

The chain combines TRBV6-5 with TRBJ2-7; 8 nucleotides agree with TRBD1. The CDR3 sequence is 13 residues long. V shed 5 bases, J shed 1 base, and the junction held 1 base outside the gene matches. Germline V CDR1 and CDR2: MNHEY, SVGAGI. The CDR3: CASSRDRSYEQYF. CDR3 in DNA: TGTGCCAGCAGTCGGGACAGGTCCTACGAGCAGTACTTC.

The rearrangement joins TRBV2 to TRBJ1-5; no clear D. The CDR3 contains 15 residues. The V end was cut by 10 bases, the J end by 1 base, with 17 bases between. Germline CDR1 SNHLY, CDR2 FYNNEI. This CDR3 reads CATQREFRSNQPQHF. The CDR3, as DNA: TGTGCCACGCAGCGGGAATTCAGGAGCAATCAGCCCCAGCATTTT.

In its sample, this clone was seen a few times. This chain uses TRBV5-1 with TRBJ2-1; TRBD2 matches at 16 bases. Per the germline V gene, CDR1 is SGHRS and CDR2 is YFSETQ. CDR3 length equals 19 residues. V gave up 3 bases and J gave up 1 base; unmatched junction bases: 7. CDR3 in amino acids: CASSSPGLAGGQSYNEQFF. CDR3 DNA: TGCGCCAGCAGCTCGCCGGGACTAGCGGGGGGGCAGTCCTACAATGAGCAGTTCTTC.

The V and J genes are TRBV30 and TRBJ1-1, with D perhaps matching TRBD1 (5 bases). The CDR3 extends over 16 amino acids. V was trimmed by 2 bases and J by 4 bases, leaving 20 bases between them. Germline V lookup: CDR1 GTSNPN, CDR2 SVGIG (reference sequence). This CDR3 is CAWSRRSAAGRTEAFF. DNA for the CDR3: TGTGCCTGGAGTCGGCGCTCTGCGGCAGGGCGCACTGAAGCTTTCTTT.

J is TRBJ2-2 and V is TRBV5-4; TRBD1 matches at 8 bases. The CDR3 is made up of 17 amino acids. Germline V lookup: CDR1 SGHNT, CDR2 YYREEE (reference sequence). V lost 0 bases to trimming and J lost 8 bases; unmatched junction nucleotides: 12. In DNA, the CDR3 is TGTGCCAGCAGCTTGGCTAGATTCTCAGGGGGCTTGGGGGAGCTGTTTTTT. Translating gives CASSLARFSGGLGELFF.

This rearrangement joins TRBV24-1 to TRBJ1-6; tentatively, D is TRBD1 (5 bases). Germline CDR1 KGHDR, CDR2 SFDVKD. Trimming shortened V by 3 bases and J by 1 base, and 21 bases separated the two germline ends. The CDR3 length is 20 residues. The CDR3 reads CATSDVTRGGLSSYNSPLHF. Written as DNA, the CDR3 is TGTGCCACCAGTGATGTAACGCGGGGGGGGTTGAGTTCCTATAATTCACCCCTCCACTTT.

This chain links TRBV30 with TRBJ2-3, with D possibly being TRBD2 (5 bases). The germline gives CDR1 GTSNPN, CDR2 SVGIG (reference sequence). V dropped 0 bases and J dropped 1 base, with 14 bases sitting between them. This CDR3 comprises 16 residues. CDR3 sequence: CAWSVLGGQRTDTQYF. The CDR3 nucleotides read TGTGCCTGGAGTGTACTGGGCGGGCAGCGCACAGATACGCAGTATTTT.

This clone is a singleton in its sample. V usage is TRBV5-6 and J usage is TRBJ2-7; 7 bases agree with TRBD1. The germline V gene encodes CDR1 SGHDT and CDR2 YYEEEE. This CDR3 is 15 amino acids long. J gave up 2 bases and V 0 bases, and 5 bases lay outside the gene matches. In DNA form, the CDR3 reads TGTGCCAGCAGCTTGGGTGGCAGGGGGACCTACGAGCAGTACTTC. This sequence encodes CASSLGGRGTYEQYF.

The chain joins TRBV6-5 to TRBJ1-3, with 9 bases lining up with TRBD1. Germline V gene lookup returns CDR1 MNHEY and CDR2 SVGAGI. The length of the CDR3 is 15 residues. Trimming at V came to 8 bases and at J to 0 bases, leaving 5 bases not matched to a gene. The chain's CDR3 is CASRRTGDSGNTIYF. The CDR3 nucleotides are TGTGCCAGCCGGAGGACAGGGGACTCTGGAAACACCATATATTTT.

This clone was observed a few times. This chain uses TRBV12-3 or TRBV12-4 with TRBJ2-1; D is perhaps TRBD1 (5 bases). Between the trimmed V and J ends, which lost 8 bases and 15 bases, there was a span of 23 bases. This CDR3 comprises 13 residues. CDR3 DNA sequence: TGTGCCAGCTTCGTCAGGCAAGGTGGGCAGGGGTTCTTC. This sequence encodes CASFVRQGGQGFF.

V usage is TRBV7-3 and J usage is TRBJ1-2; D remains ambiguous. The CDR3 is 15 residues long. The V end lost 5 bases, the J end lost 0 bases, and 13 bases lay between the germline ends. Per the germline V gene, CDR1 is SGHTA and CDR2 is FQGTGA. In nucleotides, the CDR3 is TGTGCCAGCAGCCCAGGCGTAGATCCTAACTATGGCTACACCTTC. This sequence encodes CASSPGVDPNYGYTF.

The chain employs TRBV30 and TRBJ2-3; D is unclear. The CDR3 consists of 14 residues. The V end was cut by 0 bases, the J end by 0 bases, with 7 bases between. Germline lookup yields CDR1 GTSNPN and CDR2 SVGIG (reference sequence). CDR3 nucleotide sequence: TGTGCCTGGAGTGTTGGCCCAAGCACAGATACGCAGTATTTT. As protein: CAWSVGPSTDTQYF. The whole variable domain, remainder taken from reference TRBV30 and TRBJ2-3, is SQTIHQWPATLVQPVGSPLSLECTVEGTSNPNLYWYRQAAGRGLQLLFYSVGIGQISSEVPQNLSASRPQDRQFILSSKKLLLSDSGFYLCAWSVGPSTDTQYFGPGTRLTVL.

The J gene is TRBJ2-6, the V gene TRBV28; possibly TRBD1 for D (6 bases). This CDR3 has 14 amino acids. Between the trimmed V and J ends, which lost 6 bases and 4 bases, there was a span of 10 bases. Germline-derived CDR1 and CDR2 are MDHEN and SYDVKM. This CDR3 is CASSRGSGANVLTF. CDR3 DNA: TGTGCCAGCAGCAGGGGCTCAGGGGCCAACGTCCTGACTTTC. The full variable domain, completed using reference TRBV28 and TRBJ2-6, is DVKVTQSSRYLVKRTGEKVFLECVQDMDHENMFWYRQDPGLGLRLIYFSYDVKMKEKGDIPEGYSVSREKKERFSLILESASTNQTSMYLCASSRGSGANVLTFGAGSRLTVL.

The rearrangement joins TRBV5-4 to TRBJ2-7, with 7 bases aligning to TRBD2. The CDR3 sequence is 15 residues long. V was clipped by 5 bases and J by 1 base; unmatched bases: 9. The germline CDR1 and CDR2 sequences are SGHNT and YYREEE (reference sequence). In nucleotides, the CDR3 is TGTGCCAGCAGTCCCTCCCCGGGAGGATCCTACGAGCAGTACTTC. It yields the protein CASSPSPGGSYEQYF.

The chain has TRBV19 and TRBJ2-6, with D possibly matching TRBD1 (6 bases). Trimming took off 6 bases at V and 0 bases at J, with 9 bases between the two ends. This CDR3 spans 15 amino acids. Germline V CDR1 and CDR2: LNHDA, SQIVND (reference sequence). The DNA for the CDR3 is TGTGCCAGTAGAACGACAGGCTCTGGGGCCAACGTCCTGACTTTC. It is translated as CASRTTGSGANVLTF.